This is a list of T cell receptor beta chains from one sample in a study of blood T cell repertoires in COVID-19. Only in-frame clones appear in the TCRdb table, and some are missing; sequencing was by immunoSEQ multiplex PCR. This repertoire shows 200,000 or so clones, approximately 90% found once; its top ten account for approximately 2.1%. The sample was peripheral blood. The receptor set was obtained from a man between 65 and 85 years old with active or convalescent COVID-19. Each CDR3 is given with its conserved first and last residue. Fields, in order: J gene, clone size, D gene, V gene, CDR3 DNA, CDR3 protein. A D gene is named only where the DNA matches it firmly. The size field is filled for only some rows; it gives once, few, many or a size class.

>TRBJ1-6|.|.|TRBV25-1
TGTGCCAGCAGTGAATTGACGGGAGGTTCACCCCTCCACTTT
CASSELTGGSPLHF
>TRBJ1-4|.|TRBD1|TRBV11-2
TGTGCCAGCAGCTTAGCTAGACAGGGGGCGTGGAGTGAAAAACTGTTTTTT
CASSLARQGAWSEKLFF
>TRBJ2-2|.|.|TRBV6-4
TGTGCCAGCAGTGGACAGCCGAAAACCGGGGAGCTGTTTTTT
CASSGQPKTGELFF
>TRBJ2-2|.|.|TRBV6-5
TGTGCCAGCACCCCCCATAGGAACACCGGGGAGCTGTTTTTT
CASTPHRNTGELFF
>TRBJ1-6|.|.|TRBV15
TGTGCCACCAGCAGAGGCGGGGGTAGCTCCTATAATTCACCCCTCCACTTT
CATSRGGGSSYNSPLHF
>TRBJ2-3|.|.|TRBV7-9
TGTGCCAGCAGCTTAGGCAGGGCAAGCACAGATACGCAGTATTTT
CASSLGRASTDTQYF
>TRBJ1-5|.|.|TRBV28
TGTGCCAGCAGTTTGCTCGGCAGGACACCCAATCAGCCCCAGCATTTT
CASSLLGRTPNQPQHF
>TRBJ1-2|.|.|TRBV29-1
TGCAGCGTCGCCGTGATGGGGCAAGGCTACACCTTC
CSVAVMGQGYTF
>TRBJ2-7|.|TRBD2|TRBV7-2
TGTGCCAGCAGCTTAGCGCCGGGAGGTTCAAGCTCCTACAACGAGCAGTACTTC
CASSLAPGGSSSYNEQYF
>TRBJ2-3|.|.|TRBV6-5
TGTGCCAGCAGTTACTCTACCCCGCGAGATACGCAGTATTTT
CASSYSTPRDTQYF
>TRBJ1-5|.|.|TRBV2
TGTGCCAGCAGGATCGGGGGGTTTAGCAATCAGCCCCAGCATTTT
CASRIGGFSNQPQHF
>TRBJ1-3|.|TRBD1|TRBV9
TGTGCCAGCAGCGCTACAGGGGACGGAAACACCATATATTTT
CASSATGDGNTIYF
>TRBJ2-2|.|TRBD1|TRBV7-2
TGTGCCAGCAGCATCGGGACAGGAAGGACCGGGGAGCTGTTTTTT
CASSIGTGRTGELFF
>TRBJ2-7|.|.|TRBV7-9
TGTGCCAGCAGCTTAGGGACTGGCTCCTACGAGCAGTACTTC
CASSLGTGSYEQYF
>TRBJ2-5|.|TRBD2|TRBV9
TGTGCCAGCAGCGTAGGGACTAGCGGGGGGCCAGAGGAGACCCAGTACTTC
CASSVGTSGGPEETQYF
>TRBJ1-5|once|TRBD1|TRBV28
TGTGCCAGCAGTACGGCAGGGGGCGCCCTTCAGCCCCAGCATTTT
CASSTAGGALQPQHF
>TRBJ2-3|.|TRBD2|TRBV15
TGTGCCACCAGCAGGAGGCGGGAGAGCACAGATACGCAGTATTTT
CATSRRRESTDTQYF
>TRBJ2-7|few|.|TRBV27
TGTGCCAGCAGGAGGGGGAGACTCTACGAGCAGTACTTC
CASRRGRLYEQYF
>TRBJ2-5|.|.|TRBV20-1
TGCAGTGCTGGGACTGGTGAGACCCAGTACTTC
CSAGTGETQYF
>TRBJ1-5|.|TRBD1|TRBV29-1
TGCAGCGTTGGAGGGACAGGGAGTAGCAATCAGCCCCAGCATTTT
CSVGGTGSSNQPQHF
>TRBJ2-7|.|TRBD2|TRBV7-2
TGTGCCAGCAGCTCCGTAGCGGGGGAGACCTACGAGCAGTACTTC
CASSSVAGETYEQYF
>TRBJ1-1|.|.|TRBV7-8
TGTGCCAGCAGCCGTGCACGGGGGGTGAACACTGAAGCTTTCTTT
CASSRARGVNTEAFF
>TRBJ2-1|few|TRBD2|TRBV7-8
TGTGCCAGCAGCCCAACTAGCGCGAGCTCCTACAATGAGCAGTTCTTC
CASSPTSASSYNEQFF
>TRBJ1-5|.|TRBD1|TRBV6-2/TRBV6-3
TGTGCCAGCAGTCCGGACAGGCCCCAGGGGACCCAGCATTTT
CASSPDRPQGTQHF
>TRBJ1-5|.|TRBD1|TRBV27
TGTGCCAGCAGTTATGGGACAGGGAGAGGGGATCAGCCCCAGCATTTT
CASSYGTGRGDQPQHF
>TRBJ2-2|.|.|TRBV19
TGTGCCAGTAGTATTCTTAACACCGGGGAGCTGTTTTTT
CASSILNTGELFF
>TRBJ2-1|.|.|TRBV5-1
TGCGCCAGCAGCTTCCGGGCCCGAGGGGAGCAGTTCTTC
CASSFRARGEQFF
>TRBJ1-4|.|.|TRBV19
TGTGCCAGTACCCCGACAGGACCTGCAACTAATGAAAAACTGTTTTTT
CASTPTGPATNEKLFF
>TRBJ2-6|few|TRBD2|TRBV13
TGTGCCAGCAGTAGACTAGCGGGGAGTGGGGCCAACGTCCTGACTTTC
CASSRLAGSGANVLTF
>TRBJ1-6|.|.|TRBV30
TGTGCCTGGACCACCCTGGTGGGGGCAAGGAATTCACCCCTCCACTTT
CAWTTLVGARNSPLHF
>TRBJ1-2|.|TRBD1|TRBV27
TGTGCCAGCACCCGCATGGGCGGACAGGGAAATGGCTACACCTTC
CASTRMGGQGNGYTF
>TRBJ2-1|once|.|TRBV18
TGTGCCAGCTCCCCAGGGCCCCCCTACTACAATGAGCAGTTCTTC
CASSPGPPYYNEQFF
>TRBJ2-1|.|.|TRBV24-1
TGTGCCACCAGTGATTTACGAGCAGGATCGTACAATGAGCAGTTCTTC
CATSDLRAGSYNEQFF
>TRBJ2-3|.|.|TRBV1
TGCACCAGCAGCCAAGATGTGCGGGGGGCAAGCACAGATACGCAGTATTTT
CTSSQDVRGASTDTQYF
>TRBJ1-5|.|TRBD1|TRBV3-1/TRBV3-2
TGTGCCAGCAGCCTTACCGGGACAGGGTGCGCCCGGGGGCAGCCCCAGCATTTT
CASSLTGTGCARGQPQHF
>TRBJ2-7|.|TRBD1|TRBV18
TGTGCCAGCTCACCAACGACAGGGGTCGACGAGCAGTACTTC
CASSPTTGVDEQYF
>TRBJ1-4|.|.|TRBV4-1
TGCGCCAGCAGCCAAGAAGGGGTTTGGGAAAAACTGTTTTTT
CASSQEGVWEKLFF
>TRBJ2-1|.|TRBD1|TRBV7-2
TGTGCCAGCAGCTTAGCAAGCTTCGGGACAGGGTTTTCTATTGAGCAGTTCTTC
CASSLASFGTGFSIEQFF
>TRBJ1-5|once|.|TRBV29-1
TGCAGCGTTGATTGGCAGGGGCCCCCTCTGGATAGCAATCAGCCCCAGCATTTT
CSVDWQGPPLDSNQPQHF
>TRBJ2-5|.|TRBD1|TRBV24-1
TGTGCCACCAGTGAAATCCTCCCGGGACAGGCTAAAGAGACCCAGTACTTC
CATSEILPGQAKETQYF
>TRBJ2-3|.|.|TRBV11-2
TGTGCCAGCAGCTTAACGTCGGGGAGCCAAGGTGGAGATACGCAGTATTTT
CASSLTSGSQGGDTQYF
>TRBJ2-2|.|.|TRBV6-1
TGTGCCAGCAGTGAAAGTTCAGGATACACCGGGGAGCTGTTTTTT
CASSESSGYTGELFF
>TRBJ2-2|.|TRBD1|TRBV19
TGTGCCAGTAGTGCACCGGGACAGGGCCTTATGGGGGGCCCGAACACCGGGGAGCTGTTTTTT
CASSAPGQGLMGGPNTGELFF
>TRBJ1-1|.|.|TRBV6-2/TRBV6-3
TGTGCCAGCAGTTACTCGAGAGGCACTGAAGCTTTCTTT
CASSYSRGTEAFF
>TRBJ2-5|.|.|TRBV5-1
TGCGCCAGCAGGTCGGGACACGGAGGTTCGGAGACCCAGTACTTC
CASRSGHGGSETQYF
>TRBJ2-1|.|TRBD2|TRBV9
TGTGCCAGCAGCACGTCGACTAGCGCCTACAATGAGCAGTTCTTC
CASSTSTSAYNEQFF
>TRBJ1-2|.|TRBD1|TRBV7-2
TGTGCCAGCAGTTCTCATGTCAGGGGGCTAGCGGGGGGCTACACCTTC
CASSSHVRGLAGGYTF
>TRBJ2-1|.|TRBD1|TRBV28
TGTGCCAGCAGTTTATCTGGACAGGGCGACAATGAGCAGTTCTTC
CASSLSGQGDNEQFF